This T cell receptor beta chain was profiled in a study of cytomegalovirus exposure and HLA in healthy donors. Overall study results and limits: Later on, a genetic analysis was performed. It linked a missense variant in DCLRE1C with V- and J-gene trimming of TCR beta. Relative to equally common others, HLA-associated TCR beta chains showed greater clonal expansion in a later analysis. The Asian-associated ancestry cluster reportedly had fewer N-insertions than the approximately 670-donor mean in a later analysis. CMV serostatus was the sole immune exposure information available.

PCR involved 60 Vbeta and 13 Jbeta primers. Profiling relied on immunoSEQ multiplex PCR, and the TCRdb table lists in-frame clones only, not all of them. In the table there are 150,000 to 200,000 clones, 80% to 90% of which are singletons. Remarks on this clone: No antigen is known for it.

V shed 5 bases and J shed 3 bases, with 17 bases lying between them. This CDR3 has 16 residues. Per the germline V gene, CDR1 is MNHNY and CDR2 is SVGAGI (reference sequence). The sequenced material came from PBMCs. The clonotype was recovered from a man aged 35 to 55 in good health and CMV-seropositive. The chain employs TRBV6-6 and TRBJ1-5, with D perhaps matching TRBD1 (6 bases). The chain's CDR3 is CASSISGRGDNQPQHF. The CDR3 DNA is TGTGCCAGCAGTATTTCGGGGAGGGGGGACAATCAGCCCCAGCATTTT.